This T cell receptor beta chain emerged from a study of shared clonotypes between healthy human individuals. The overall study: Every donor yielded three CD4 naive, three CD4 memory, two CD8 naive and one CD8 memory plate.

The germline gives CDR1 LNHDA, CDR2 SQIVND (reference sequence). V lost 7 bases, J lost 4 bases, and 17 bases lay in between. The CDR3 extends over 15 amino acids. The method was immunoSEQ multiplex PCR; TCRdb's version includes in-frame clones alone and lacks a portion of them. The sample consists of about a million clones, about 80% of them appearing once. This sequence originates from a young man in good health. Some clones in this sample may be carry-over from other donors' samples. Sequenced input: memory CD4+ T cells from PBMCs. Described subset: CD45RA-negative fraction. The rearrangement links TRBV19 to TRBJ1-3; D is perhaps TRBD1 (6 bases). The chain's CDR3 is CASTFNRDSGNTIYF. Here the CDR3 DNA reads TGTGCCAGTACCTTCAACAGGGACTCCGGAAACACCATATATTTT.